This T cell receptor beta chain was captured by sequencing in a study of glioma-infiltrating T cells. Study-wide results and limits: Gliomas, especially low-grade, showed above-expected tissue-blood divergence; non-neoplastic patients showed below. CDR3 overlap between tissue and blood was very small.

The J segment lost 4 bases and the V segment lost 6 bases, leaving 10 bases of the junction unmatched. CDR1 MNHEY and CDR2 SVGEGT come from the germline V gene. The CDR3 has 16 amino acids. This clonotype was counted ten times or more. Its antigen is not identified. The iRepertoire nested amplicon-rescue multiplex PCR amplified TCR alpha and beta CDR3s from RNA. One-step reverse transcription and amplification started from about 100-400 ng of tissue mRNA or PBMC total RNA. TCRdb re-called the multiplex PCR reads through MiXCR, storing one row per CDR3 protein. The sample shows roughly 130,000 distinct CDR3 sequences, 24% of them seen only once.

The TCR was taken from a human donor with low-grade glioma or glioblastoma, undergoing nonglioma brain surgery, or in good health (not recorded which). The specimen was glioma tissue, nonneoplastic brain tissue, or PBMCs (not recorded which). The chain joins TRBV6-2 or TRBV6-3 to TRBJ2-2; TRBD2 matches at 8 bases. The DNA for the CDR3 is TGTGCCAGCAGAAATTCCGGGACTAGTGTCACCGGGGAGCTGTTTTTT. Translated, it gives CASRNSGTSVTGELFF.